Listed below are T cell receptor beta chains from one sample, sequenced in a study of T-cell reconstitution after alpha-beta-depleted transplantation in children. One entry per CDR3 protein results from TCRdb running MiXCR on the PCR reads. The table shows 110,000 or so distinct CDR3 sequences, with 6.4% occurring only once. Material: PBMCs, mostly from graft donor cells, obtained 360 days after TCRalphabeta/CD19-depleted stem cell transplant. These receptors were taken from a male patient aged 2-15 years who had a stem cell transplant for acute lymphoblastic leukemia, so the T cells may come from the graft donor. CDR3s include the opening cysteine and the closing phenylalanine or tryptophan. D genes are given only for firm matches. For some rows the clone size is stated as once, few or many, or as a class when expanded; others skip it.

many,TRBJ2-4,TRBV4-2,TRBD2,CASSQDDIAGGKNIQYF,TGTGCCAGCAGCCAAGATGATATAGCGGGGGGTAAAAACATTCAGTACTTC
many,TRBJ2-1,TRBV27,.,CASSLFGSSNEQFF,TGTGCCAGCAGTTTATTCGGATCTAGCAATGAGCAGTTCTTC
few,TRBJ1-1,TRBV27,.,CASSFGGMVTEAFF,TGTGCCAGCAGTTTTGGGGGTATGGTAACTGAAGCTTTCTTT
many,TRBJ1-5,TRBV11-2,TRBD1,CASSLSGTGGNQPQHF,TGTGCCAGCAGCTTAAGCGGGACAGGAGGTAACCAGCCCCAGCATTTT
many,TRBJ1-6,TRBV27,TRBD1,CASSFGQGTSPLHF,TGTGCCAGCAGTTTTGGACAGGGTACATCACCCCTCCACTTT
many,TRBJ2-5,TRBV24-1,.,CATSDYGSQETQYF,TGTGCCACCAGTGATTATGGCAGCCAAGAGACCCAGTACTTC
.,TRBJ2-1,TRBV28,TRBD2,CASSLWGLAGGPGGYNEQFF,TGTGCCAGCAGTTTATGGGGGCTAGCGGGAGGGCCTGGGGGCTACAATGAGCAGTTCTTC
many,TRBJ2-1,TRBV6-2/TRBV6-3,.,CASSYSVQVMSYNEQFF,TGTGCCAGCAGTTACTCGGTTCAGGTAATGTCCTACAATGAGCAGTTCTTC
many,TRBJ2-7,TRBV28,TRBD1,CASSLRPGQGNYEQYF,TGTGCCAGCAGTTTACGGCCGGGACAGGGGAACTACGAGCAGTACTTC
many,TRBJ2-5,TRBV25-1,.,CASRMDSGQETQYF,TGTGCCAGCAGGATGGACAGCGGCCAAGAGACCCAGTACTTC
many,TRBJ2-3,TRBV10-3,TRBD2,CAILAGDTQYF,TGTGCCATCCTAGCGGGAGATACGCAGTATTTT
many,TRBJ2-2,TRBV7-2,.,CASSLNRLANTGELFF,TGTGCCAGCAGCTTAAACAGGCTCGCGAACACCGGGGAGCTGTTTTTT
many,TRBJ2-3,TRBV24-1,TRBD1,CATSDLRTGDDTQYF,TGTGCCACCAGTGATTTGAGGACAGGGGACGATACGCAGTATTTT
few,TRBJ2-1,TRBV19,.,CASSIGMVRVSSYNEQFF,TGTGCCAGTAGTATTGGGATGGTCAGGGTCAGCTCCTACAATGAGCAGTTCTTC
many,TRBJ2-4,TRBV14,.,CASSQEYRGRGAKNIQYF,TGTGCCAGCAGCCAAGAATATCGGGGGCGGGGTGCCAAAAACATTCAGTACTTC
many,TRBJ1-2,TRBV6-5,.,CASSRPLGGRPGYGYTF,TGTGCCAGCAGTCGTCCCCTCGGGGGACGTCCTGGCTATGGCTACACCTTC
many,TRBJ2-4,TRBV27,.,CASSVRGAKNIQYF,TGTGCCAGCAGTGTTCGGGGGGCCAAAAACATTCAGTACTTC
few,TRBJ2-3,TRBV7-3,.,CASSLRDYDTQYF,TGTGCCAGCAGCTTGCGGGATTACGATACGCAGTATTTT
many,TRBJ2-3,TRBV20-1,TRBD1,CSARGRNLRGQDTQYF,TGCAGTGCTAGAGGCCGGAACCTCAGGGGGCAAGATACGCAGTATTTT
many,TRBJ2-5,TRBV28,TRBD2,CASSWGTSGEQETQYF,TGTGCCAGCAGTTGGGGGACTAGCGGGGAGCAAGAGACCCAGTACTTC
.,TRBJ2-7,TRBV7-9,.,CASSLVGDPTYEQYF,TGTGCCAGCAGCTTAGTCGGGGATCCCACCTACGAGCAGTACTTC
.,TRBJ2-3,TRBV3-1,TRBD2,CATTQAFPFSGGLTDTQYF,TGTGCCACCACCCAAGCATTCCCTTTTAGCGGGGGATTGACAGATACGCAGTATTTT
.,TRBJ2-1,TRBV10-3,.,CAISEERAEDNEQFF,TGTGCCATCAGTGAGGAACGAGCGGAGGACAATGAGCAGTTCTTC
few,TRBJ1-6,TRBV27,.,CASAEWGSSYNSPLHF,TGTGCCAGCGCAGAGTGGGGCAGCTCCTATAATTCACCCCTCCACTTT
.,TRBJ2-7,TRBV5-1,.,CASSRVTAYEQYF,TGCGCCAGCAGCCGGGTAACGGCCTACGAGCAGTACTTC
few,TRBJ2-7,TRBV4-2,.,CASSQESEGRYEQYF,TGTGCCAGCAGCCAAGAGTCGGAGGGGAGGTACGAGCAGTACTTC
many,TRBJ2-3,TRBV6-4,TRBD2,CASSDSGTSLYF,TGTGCCAGCAGTGACTCAGGGACTAGCTTGTATTTT
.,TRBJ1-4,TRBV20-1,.,CSAQSGLDEKLFF,TGCAGTGCGCAGTCCGGGTTGGATGAAAAACTGTTTTTT
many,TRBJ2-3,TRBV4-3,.,CASSQGLGGRGTDTQYF,TGCGCCAGCAGCCAGGGCCTCGGGGGGCGTGGGACAGATACGCAGTATTTT
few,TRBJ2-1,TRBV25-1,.,CASSALFDREEGQFF,TGTGCCAGCAGTGCACTCTTCGACAGGGAGGAGGGGCAGTTCTTC
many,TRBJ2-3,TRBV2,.,CASSEAGVVGASDTQYF,TGTGCCAGCAGTGAAGCTGGGGTGGTGGGGGCTTCAGATACGCAGTATTTT
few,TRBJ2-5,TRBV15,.,CATSRDLPGSGHQTQYF,TGTGCCACCAGCAGAGATCTCCCGGGATCGGGTCACCAGACCCAGTACTTC
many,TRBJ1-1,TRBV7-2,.,CASSELNTEAFF,TGTGCCAGCTCCGAATTGAACACTGAAGCTTTCTTT
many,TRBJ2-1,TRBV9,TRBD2,CASSLLGAGGPKAYNEQFF,TGTGCCAGCAGCTTACTTGGGGCGGGAGGGCCTAAAGCCTACAATGAGCAGTTCTTC
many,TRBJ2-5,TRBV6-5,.,CASSYRVGGYQETQYF,TGTGCCAGCAGTTACAGGGTTGGGGGGTACCAAGAGACCCAGTACTTC
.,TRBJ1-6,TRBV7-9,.,CARSPTGGNSPLHF,TGTGCCAGGAGCCCGACAGGCGGGAATTCACCCCTCCACTTT
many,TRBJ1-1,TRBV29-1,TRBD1,CSVPTGAEAFF,TGCAGCGTGCCCACAGGGGCTGAAGCTTTCTTT
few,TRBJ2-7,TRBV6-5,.,CASSYVGQTYEQYF,TGTGCCAGCAGTTACGTTGGACAGACCTACGAGCAGTACTTC
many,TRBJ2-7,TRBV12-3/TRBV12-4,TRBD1,CASSRGQINEQYF,TGTGCCAGCAGCCGGGGACAGATCAACGAGCAGTACTTC